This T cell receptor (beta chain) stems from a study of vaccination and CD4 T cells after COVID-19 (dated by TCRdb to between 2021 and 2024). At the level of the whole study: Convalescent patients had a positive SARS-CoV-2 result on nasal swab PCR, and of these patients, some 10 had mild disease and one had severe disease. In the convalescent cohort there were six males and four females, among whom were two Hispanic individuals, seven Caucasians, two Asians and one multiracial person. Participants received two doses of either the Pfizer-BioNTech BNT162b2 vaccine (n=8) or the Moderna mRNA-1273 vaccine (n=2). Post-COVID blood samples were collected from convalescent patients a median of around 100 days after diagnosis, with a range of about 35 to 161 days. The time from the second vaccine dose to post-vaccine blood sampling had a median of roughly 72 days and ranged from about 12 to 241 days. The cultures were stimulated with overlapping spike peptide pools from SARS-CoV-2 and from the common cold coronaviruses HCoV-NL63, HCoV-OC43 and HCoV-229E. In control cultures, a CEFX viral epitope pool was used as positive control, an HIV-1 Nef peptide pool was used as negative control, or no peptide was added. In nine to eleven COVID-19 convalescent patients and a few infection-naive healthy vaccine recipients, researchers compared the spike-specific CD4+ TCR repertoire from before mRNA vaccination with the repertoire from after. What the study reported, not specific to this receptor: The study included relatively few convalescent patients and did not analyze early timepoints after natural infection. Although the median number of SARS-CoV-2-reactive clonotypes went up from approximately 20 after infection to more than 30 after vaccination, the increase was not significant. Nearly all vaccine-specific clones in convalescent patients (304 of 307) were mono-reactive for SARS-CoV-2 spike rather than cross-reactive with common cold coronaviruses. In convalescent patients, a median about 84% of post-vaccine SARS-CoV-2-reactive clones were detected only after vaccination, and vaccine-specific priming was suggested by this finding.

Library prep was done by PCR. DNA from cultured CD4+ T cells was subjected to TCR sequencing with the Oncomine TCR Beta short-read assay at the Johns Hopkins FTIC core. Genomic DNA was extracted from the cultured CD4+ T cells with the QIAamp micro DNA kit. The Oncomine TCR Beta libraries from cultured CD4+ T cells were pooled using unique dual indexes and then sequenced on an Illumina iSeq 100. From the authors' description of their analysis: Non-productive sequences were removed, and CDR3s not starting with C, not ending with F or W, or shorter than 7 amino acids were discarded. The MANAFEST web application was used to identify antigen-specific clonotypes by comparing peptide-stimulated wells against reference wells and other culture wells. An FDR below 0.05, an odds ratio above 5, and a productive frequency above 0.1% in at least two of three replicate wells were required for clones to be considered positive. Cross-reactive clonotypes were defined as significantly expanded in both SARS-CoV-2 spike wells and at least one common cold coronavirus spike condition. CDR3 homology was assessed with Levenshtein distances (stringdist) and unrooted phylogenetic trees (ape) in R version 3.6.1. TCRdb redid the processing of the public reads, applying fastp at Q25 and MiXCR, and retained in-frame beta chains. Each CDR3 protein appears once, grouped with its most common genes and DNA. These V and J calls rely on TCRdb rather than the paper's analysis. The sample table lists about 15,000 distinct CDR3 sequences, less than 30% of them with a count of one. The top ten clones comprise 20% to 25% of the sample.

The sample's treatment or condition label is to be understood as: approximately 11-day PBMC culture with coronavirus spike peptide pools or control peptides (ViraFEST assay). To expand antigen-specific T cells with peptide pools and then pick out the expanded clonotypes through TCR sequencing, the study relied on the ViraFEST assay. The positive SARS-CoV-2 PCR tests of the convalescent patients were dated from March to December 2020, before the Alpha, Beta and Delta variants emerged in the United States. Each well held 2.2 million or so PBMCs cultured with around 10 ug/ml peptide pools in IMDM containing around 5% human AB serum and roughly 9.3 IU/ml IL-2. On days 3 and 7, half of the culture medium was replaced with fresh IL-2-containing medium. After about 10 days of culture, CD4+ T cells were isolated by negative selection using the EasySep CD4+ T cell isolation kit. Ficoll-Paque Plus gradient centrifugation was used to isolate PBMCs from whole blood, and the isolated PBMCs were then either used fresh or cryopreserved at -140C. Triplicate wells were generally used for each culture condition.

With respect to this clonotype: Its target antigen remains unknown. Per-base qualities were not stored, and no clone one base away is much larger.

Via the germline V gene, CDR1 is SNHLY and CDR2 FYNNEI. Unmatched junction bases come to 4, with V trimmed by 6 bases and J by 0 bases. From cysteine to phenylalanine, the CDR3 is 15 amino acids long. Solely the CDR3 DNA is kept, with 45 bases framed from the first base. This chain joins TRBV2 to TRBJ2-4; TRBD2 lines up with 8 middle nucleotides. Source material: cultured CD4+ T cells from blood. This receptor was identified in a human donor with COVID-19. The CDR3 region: CASSAGGSAKNIQYF. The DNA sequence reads TGTGCCAGCAGCGCGGGGGGCTCAGCCAAAAACATTCAGTACTTC.